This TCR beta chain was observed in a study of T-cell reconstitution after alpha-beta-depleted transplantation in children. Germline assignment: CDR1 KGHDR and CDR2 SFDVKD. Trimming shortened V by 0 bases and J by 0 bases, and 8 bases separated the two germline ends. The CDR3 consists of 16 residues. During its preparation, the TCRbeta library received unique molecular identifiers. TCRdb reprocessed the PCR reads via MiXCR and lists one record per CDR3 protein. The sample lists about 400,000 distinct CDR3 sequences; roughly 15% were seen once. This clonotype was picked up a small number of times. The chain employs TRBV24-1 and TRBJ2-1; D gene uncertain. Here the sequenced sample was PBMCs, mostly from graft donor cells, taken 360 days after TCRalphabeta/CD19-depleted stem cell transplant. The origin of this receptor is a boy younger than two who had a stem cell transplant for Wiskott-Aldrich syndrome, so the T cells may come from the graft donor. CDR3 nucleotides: TGTGCCACCAGTGATTTGAGGACGGGCTCCTACAATGAGCAGTTCTTC. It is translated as CATSDLRTGSYNEQFF.